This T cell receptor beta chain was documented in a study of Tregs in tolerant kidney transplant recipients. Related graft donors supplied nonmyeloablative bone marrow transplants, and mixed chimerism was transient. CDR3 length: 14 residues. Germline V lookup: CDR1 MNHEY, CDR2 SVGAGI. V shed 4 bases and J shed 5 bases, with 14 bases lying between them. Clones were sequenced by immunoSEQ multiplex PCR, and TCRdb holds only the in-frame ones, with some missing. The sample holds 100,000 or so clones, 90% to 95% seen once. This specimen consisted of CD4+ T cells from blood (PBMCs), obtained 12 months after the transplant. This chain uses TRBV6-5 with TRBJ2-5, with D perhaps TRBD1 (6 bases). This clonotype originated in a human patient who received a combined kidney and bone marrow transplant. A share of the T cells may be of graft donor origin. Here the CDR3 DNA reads TGTGCCAGCAGTTGGGGGACATCGGGGGAGACCCAGTACTTC. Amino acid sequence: CASSWGTSGETQYF.